The 15 T cell receptor beta chains reported below all come from one sample, sequenced in a study of cytomegalovirus exposure and HLA in healthy donors. Vbeta (60) and Jbeta (13) primers were used in the PCR. TCRdb keeps only in-frame clones here, not all; method: immunoSEQ multiplex PCR. The repertoire has around 130,000 clones, around 83% of them found once; the top ten carry 2.5% to 3.5%. Sequencing was carried out using PBMCs. The receptor source for this set is a woman aged 18-29 years in good health and CMV-seropositive.

V usage is TRBV7-9 and J usage is TRBJ2-1; TRBD1 aligns across 10 bases. Germline V gene data show CDR1 as SEHNR and CDR2 as FQNEAQ (reference sequence). J lost 3 bases, V lost 2 bases, and 4 bases had no gene match. The CDR3 length is 16 residues. CDR3 sequence reads: CASSLSGTGVYNEQFF. For the CDR3, the DNA is TGTGCCAGCAGCTTATCCGGGACAGGGGTCTACAATGAGCAGTTCTTC.

This sequence joins TRBV4-1 and TRBJ1-2; 8 bases align to TRBD1. The germline V gene has CDR1 MGHRA and CDR2 YSYEKL. The CDR3 has 15 amino acids. The V and J ends lost 1 base and 2 bases, in that order; junction bases with no gene match: 3. The DNA of the CDR3 is TGCGCCAGCAGCCAAGCAGGGGGCCTGAACTATGGCTACACCTTC. Its protein is CASSQAGGLNYGYTF.

This sequence joins TRBV30 and TRBJ1-2; a weak D match, TRBD1 (5 bases). Germline V CDR1 and CDR2: GTSNPN, SVGIG (reference sequence). V gave up 0 bases and J gave up 4 bases, with 9 bases separating them. This CDR3 is built from 13 residues. This CDR3 reads CAWSVGLRYGYTF. The CDR3 coding sequence is TGTGCCTGGAGTGTGGGGCTGCGCTATGGCTACACCTTC.

The chain has TRBV7-6 and TRBJ2-3; D is unclear. V lost 6 bases and J lost 0, with 7 bases in between. From germline, CDR1 is SGHVS and CDR2 FNYEAQ. There are 13 residues in the CDR3. CDR3 coding DNA: TGTGCCAGCAGGCCGACTAGCACAGATACGCAGTATTTT. Protein: CASRPTSTDTQYF.

The chain is built from TRBV7-9 and TRBJ1-4, with a possible D match to TRBD1 (6 bases). The CDR3 loop spans 15 amino acids. Trimming removed 8 bases at V and 5 bases at J, with 18 bases between. CDR1 SEHNR and CDR2 FQNEAQ come from the germline V gene (reference sequence). In nucleotides, the CDR3 is TGTGCCAGCCTGTTTATTGGACAGACGAATGAAAAACTGTTTTTT. This encodes CASLFIGQTNEKLFF.

This clone appeared a single time. V is TRBV19 and J is TRBJ1-2; 8 nucleotides match TRBD1. Germline lookup yields CDR1 LNHDA and CDR2 SQIVND (reference sequence). J lost 5 bases, V lost 0 bases, and 5 bases had no gene match. This CDR3 comprises 15 residues. CDR3 DNA sequence: TGTGCCAGTAGTATAGATCGAGACAGGGGATATGGCTACACCTTC. Protein product: CASSIDRDRGYGYTF.

The chain links TRBV18 to TRBJ1-3; 7 bases match TRBD1. CDR3 length: 16 amino acids. Per germline, CDR1 KGHSH and CDR2 LQKENI. V shed 2 bases and J 4 bases; nucleotides not matched to a gene: 8. The CDR3 DNA reads as TGTGCCAGCTCACCATCGCAGGGGGGAGGCGGAAACACCATATATTTT. Amino acids: CASSPSQGGGGNTIYF.

The chain links TRBV4-1 to TRBJ1-1, with TRBD1 identical over 8 bases. Looked up from germline, CDR1 is MGHRA and CDR2 is YSYEKL. J lost 7 bases, V lost 1 base, and 14 bases had no gene match. This CDR3 contains 17 residues. The CDR3 DNA reads TGCGCCAGCAGCCAAGGATCATTCCGGGACAGGAGCCGTGAAGCTTTCTTT. It translates to CASSQGSFRDRSREAFF.

V gene TRBV5-6 combines with J gene TRBJ2-7, with a weak D call TRBD2 (6 bases). With 5 bases removed from V and 6 bases from J, the gap between germline ends came to 12 bases. The CDR3 spans 12 residues. The V gene's germline CDR1 is SGHDT and CDR2 YYEEEE. The CDR3 region is CASSWDWGEQYF. CDR3 DNA: TGTGCCAGCAGTTGGGACTGGGGCGAGCAGTACTTC.

V usage is TRBV9 and J usage is TRBJ2-7, with 13 nucleotides matching TRBD2. V lost 0 bases and J lost 4; bases outside the gene matches: 7. This CDR3 comprises 17 residues. Germline lookup yields CDR1 SGDLS and CDR2 YYNGEE. The CDR3 DNA reads TGTGCCAGCAGCGTAGGTCGCACTAGCGGGGGGGCGTACGAGCAGTACTTC. Translating it yields CASSVGRTSGGAYEQYF. The variable domain in full, with the rest retrieved from reference TRBV9 and TRBJ2-7, is DSGVTQTPKHLITATGQRVTLRCSPRSGDLSVYWYQQSLDQGLQFLIQYYNGEERAKGNILERFSAQQFPDLHSELNLSSLELGDSALYFCASSVGRTSGGAYEQYFGPGTRLTVT.

This clone turned up a few times. CDR3 sequence (DNA): TGTGCCAGCAACATCCCTGTGAGGGGGAGAGAGACCCAGTACTTC. It codes for CASNIPVRGRETQYF. The chain has TRBV7-7 and TRBJ2-5, with a weak D call TRBD1 (6 bases). Trimming shortened V by 7 bases and J by 4 bases, and 19 bases separated the two germline ends. CDR1 and CDR2 from the germline V gene are SSHAT and FNYEAQ (reference sequence). CDR3 length equals 15 residues.

The genes are TRBV6-1 and TRBJ1-2; the D gene is possibly TRBD1 (5 bases). V was pared by 5 bases and J by 8 bases, with 9 bases between. Germline CDR1 reads MNHNS; CDR2 reads SASEGT. This CDR3 contains 11 residues. The CDR3 here is CASSPGGGYTF. In DNA, the CDR3 is TGTGCCAGCAGTCCGGGGGGAGGCTACACCTTC.

The rearrangement links TRBV2 to TRBJ2-1; TRBD2 agrees at 7 bases. V was clipped by 3 bases and J by 6 bases; unmatched bases: 5. In germline, CDR1 is SNHLY, CDR2 FYNNEI. CDR3 length: 14 amino acids. The CDR3 DNA reads TGTGCCAGCAGTGACCCACGGGGGGTCAATGAGCAGTTCTTC. This sequence encodes CASSDPRGVNEQFF.

The genes are TRBV6-4 and TRBJ2-1; a weak D match, TRBD1 (6 bases). Between the trimmed V and J ends, which lost 4 bases and 6 bases, there was a span of 19 bases. This CDR3 spans 16 amino acids. Germline V CDR1 and CDR2: MRHNA, SNTAGT. CDR3 in DNA: TGTGCCAGCAGTGTCACCGGGACAAATCCCTCCAATGAGCAGTTCTTC. Protein sequence: CASSVTGTNPSNEQFF.

The V call is TRBV7-2, the J call TRBJ2-7; 9 bases fit TRBD2. J lost 4 bases, V lost 5 bases, and 3 bases had no gene match. CDR3 length: 13 residues. Germline V gene sequence: CDR1 SGHTA, CDR2 FQGNSA. In nucleotides, the CDR3 is TGTGCCAGCAGCCCAAGCGGGGGGTACGAGCAGTACTTC. It translates to CASSPSGGYEQYF.